These 10 T cell receptor beta chains were all obtained from the same sample, sequenced in a study of OX40 agonist ivuxolimab in advanced cancers. Using immunoSEQ multiplex PCR, the repertoire was profiled, and TCRdb retains in-frame clones only, with some absent. Seen here are some 85,000 clones, 70% to 90% observed once, and the top ten hold more than 0.6%. The sequenced sample was CD4+ or CD8+ T cells sorted from blood, obtained in a trial of the OX40 agonist ivuxolimab. The receptors here all came from an adult with an advanced solid tumor such as melanoma, head and neck, liver or kidney cancer.

CDR3 nucleotide sequence: TGTGCCTGGAGGGGAGACCCTGGAGAGACCCAGTACTTC. It codes for CAWRGDPGETQYF. The chain joins TRBV30 to TRBJ2-5, with D possibly matching TRBD2 (5 bases). CDR1 GTSNPN and CDR2 SVGIG come from the germline V gene (reference sequence). The V gene lost 3 bases and the J gene lost 4 bases, with 12 bases spanning the gap. There are 13 residues in the CDR3.

J is TRBJ2-3 and V is TRBV28; tentatively, D is TRBD1 or TRBD2 (5 bases each). V was cut by 11 bases and J by 0 bases, with 9 bases left in between. The CDR3 spans 12 residues. CDR1 and CDR2 (germline): MDHEN, SYDVKM. For the CDR3, the DNA is TGTGCCGGGGGATCTAGCACAGATACGCAGTATTTT. It codes for CAGGSSTDTQYF. The full variable domain, rest sourced from reference TRBV28 and TRBJ2-3, is DVKVTQSSRYLVKRTGEKVFLECVQDMDHENMFWYRQDPGLGLRLIYFSYDVKMKEKGDIPEGYSVSREKKERFSLILESASTNQTSMYLCAGGSSTDTQYFGPGTRLTVL.

V gene TRBV2 combines with J gene TRBJ1-1, with TRBD1 as a possible D gene (6 bases). Trimming removed 6 bases at V and 4 bases at J, with 12 bases between. Germline CDR1 and CDR2: SNHLY and FYNNEI. The length of the CDR3 is 13 residues. CDR3 coding DNA: TGTGCCAGCAGCCTACAGGGATTCACTGAAGCTTTCTTT. Amino acids: CASSLQGFTEAFF.

The V and J genes are TRBV5-4 and TRBJ1-2; tentatively, D is TRBD1 (5 bases). CDR1 SGHNT and CDR2 YYREEE come from the germline V gene (reference sequence). Trimming removed 4 bases at V and 4 bases at J, with 17 bases between. The CDR3 totals 15 residues. The CDR3 reads CASSPDGGGLYGYTF. For the CDR3, the DNA is TGTGCCAGCAGCCCCGATGGGGGAGGCCTCTATGGCTACACCTTC.

The V gene is TRBV5-8, the J gene TRBJ1-4, with 8 bases fitting TRBD1. CDR3 length: 16 residues. The germline CDR1 and CDR2 sequences are SGHTS and YDEGEE. V lost 0 bases to trimming and J lost 7 bases; unmatched junction nucleotides: 8. The DNA for the CDR3 is TGTGCCAGCAGCTTGGACCTGACAGGGGTGGGTGAAAAACTGTTTTTT. Protein product: CASSLDLTGVGEKLFF.

The chain employs TRBV11-2 and TRBJ1-5; the D gene is possibly TRBD1 (5 bases). From germline, CDR1 is SGHAT and CDR2 FQNNGV. Trimming left V 0 bases short and J 11 bases short, with 11 bases between. The CDR3 contains 13 residues. The CDR3 nucleotides read TGTGCCAGCAGCTTAGACAGGGACGTCACCCAGCATTTT. Protein sequence: CASSLDRDVTQHF.

This clone was seen once. The rearrangement uses TRBV6-5 and TRBJ1-2; D is ambiguous. The V and J ends lost 4 bases and 2 bases respectively, with 8 bases between them. This CDR3 is 13 amino acids long. Germline V gives CDR1 MNHEY, CDR2 SVGAGI. The CDR3 reads CASSLGKNYGYTF. CDR3 nucleotides: TGTGCCAGCAGTTTAGGGAAGAACTATGGCTACACCTTC.

For the CDR3, the DNA is TGTGCCAGCAGCGGACAGGGGCTCGGTCAGCCCCAGCATTTT. It yields the protein CASSGQGLGQPQHF. The chain carries TRBV6-5 and TRBJ1-5; 9 positions match TRBD1. J was trimmed by 6 bases and V by 6 bases; bases with no gene match: 6. CDR3 length: 14 amino acids. Germline values: CDR1 MNHEY, CDR2 SVGAGI.

The chain combines TRBV9 with TRBJ2-7; possible D gene TRBD2, 6 bases. Trimming stripped 4 bases from V and 4 bases from J, with 15 bases between. This CDR3 contains 14 residues. CDR1 and CDR2 from the germline V gene are SGDLS and YYNGEE. DNA of the CDR3: TGTGCCAGCAGCCGAGGAGGGCGTGAATACGAGCAGTACTTC. Translating gives CASSRGGREYEQYF.

The rearrangement uses TRBV2 and TRBJ2-4, with D perhaps matching TRBD2 (6 bases). The CDR3 is 15 residues long. Germline V gene lookup returns CDR1 SNHLY and CDR2 FYNNEI. V lost 8 bases, J lost 1 base, and 15 bases lay in between. CDR3 sequence: CASLVGGGAKNIQYF. The CDR3 nucleotides read TGTGCCAGCTTAGTTGGTGGGGGGGCCAAAAACATTCAGTACTTC.